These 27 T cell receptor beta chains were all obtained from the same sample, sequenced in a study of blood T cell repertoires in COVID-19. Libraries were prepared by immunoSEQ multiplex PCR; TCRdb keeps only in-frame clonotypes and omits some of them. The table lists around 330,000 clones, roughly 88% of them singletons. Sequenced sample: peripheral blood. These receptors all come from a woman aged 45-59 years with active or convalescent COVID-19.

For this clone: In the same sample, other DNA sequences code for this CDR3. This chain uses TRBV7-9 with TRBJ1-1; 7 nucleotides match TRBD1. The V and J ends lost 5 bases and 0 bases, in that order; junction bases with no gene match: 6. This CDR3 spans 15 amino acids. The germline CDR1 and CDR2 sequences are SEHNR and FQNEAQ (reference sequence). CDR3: CASSPKDRLNTEAFF. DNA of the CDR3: TGTGCCAGCAGCCCCAAGGACAGGCTGAACACTGAAGCTTTCTTT.

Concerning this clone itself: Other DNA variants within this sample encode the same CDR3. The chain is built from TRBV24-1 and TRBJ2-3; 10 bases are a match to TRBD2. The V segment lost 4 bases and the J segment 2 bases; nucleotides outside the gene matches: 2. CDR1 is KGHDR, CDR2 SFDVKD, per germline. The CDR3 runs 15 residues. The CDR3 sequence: CATSELAGNTDTQYF. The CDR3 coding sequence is TGTGCCACCAGTGAACTAGCGGGAAACACAGATACGCAGTATTTT.

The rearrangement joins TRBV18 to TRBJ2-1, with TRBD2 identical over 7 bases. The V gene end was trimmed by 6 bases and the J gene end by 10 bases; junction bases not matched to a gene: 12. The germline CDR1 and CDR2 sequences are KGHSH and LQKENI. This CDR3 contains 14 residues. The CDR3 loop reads CASSGGLTRREQFF. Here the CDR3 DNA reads TGTGCCAGCTCGGGGGGACTAACGAGAAGAGAGCAGTTCTTC.

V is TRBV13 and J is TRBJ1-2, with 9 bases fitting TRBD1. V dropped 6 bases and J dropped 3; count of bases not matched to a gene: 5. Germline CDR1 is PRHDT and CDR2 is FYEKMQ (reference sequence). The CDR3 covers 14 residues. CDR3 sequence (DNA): TGTGCCAGCAGTTCCGACAGGGGGGACTATGGCTACACCTTC. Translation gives CASSSDRGDYGYTF. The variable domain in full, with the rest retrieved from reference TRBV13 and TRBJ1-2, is AAGVIQSPRHLIKEKRETATLKCYPIPRHDTVYWYQQGPGQDPQFLISFYEKMQSDKGSIPDRFSAQQFSDYHSELNMSSLELGDSALYFCASSSDRGDYGYTFGSGTRLTVV.

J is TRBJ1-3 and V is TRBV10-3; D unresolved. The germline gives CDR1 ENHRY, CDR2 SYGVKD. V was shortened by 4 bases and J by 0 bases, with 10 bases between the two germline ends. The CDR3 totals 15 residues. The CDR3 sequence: CAISAGLISGNTIYF. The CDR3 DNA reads TGTGCCATCAGTGCCGGACTAATCTCTGGAAACACCATATATTTT.

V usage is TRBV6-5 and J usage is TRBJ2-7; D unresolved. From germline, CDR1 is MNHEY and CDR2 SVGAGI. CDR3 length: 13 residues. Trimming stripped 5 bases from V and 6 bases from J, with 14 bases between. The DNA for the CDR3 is TGTGCCAGCAGTCCCGCGGCCGCAAGCGAGCAGTACTTC. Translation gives CASSPAAASEQYF.

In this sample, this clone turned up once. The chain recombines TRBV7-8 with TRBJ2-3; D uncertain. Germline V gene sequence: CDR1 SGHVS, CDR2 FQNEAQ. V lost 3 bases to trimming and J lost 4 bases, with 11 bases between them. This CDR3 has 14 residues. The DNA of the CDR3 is TGTGCCAGCAGCTTTTGGCAGAAACCAGATACGCAGTATTTT. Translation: CASSFWQKPDTQYF.

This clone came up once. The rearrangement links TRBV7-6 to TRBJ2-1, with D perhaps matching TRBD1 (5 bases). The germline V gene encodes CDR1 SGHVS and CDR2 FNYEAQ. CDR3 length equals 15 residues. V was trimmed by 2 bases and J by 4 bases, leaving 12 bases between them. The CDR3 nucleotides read TGTGCCAGCAGCTTATCTATGTCAGGGTACAATGAGCAGTTCTTC. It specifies CASSLSMSGYNEQFF. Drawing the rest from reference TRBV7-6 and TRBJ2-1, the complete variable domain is GAGVSQSPRYKVTKRGQDVALRCDPISGHVSLYWYRQALGQGPEFLTYFNYEAQQDKSGLPNDRFSAERPEGSISTLTIQRTEQRDSAMYRCASSLSMSGYNEQFFGPGTRLTVL.

DNA for the CDR3: TGTGCCAGCAGTCCAAGCCGGGATGAGCAGTTCTTC. This codes for CASSPSRDEQFF. The chain has TRBV5-4 and TRBJ2-1; the D is unclear. Germline-derived CDR1 and CDR2 are SGHNT and YYREEE (reference sequence). V was pared by 5 bases and J by 8 bases, with 11 bases between. The CDR3 has 12 residues. The whole variable domain, remainder taken from reference TRBV5-4 and TRBJ2-1, is ETGVTQSPTHLIKTRGQQVTLRCSSQSGHNTVSWYQQALGQGPQFIFQYYREEENGRGNFPPRFSGLQFPNYSSELNVNALELDDSALYLCASSPSRDEQFFGPGTRLTVL.

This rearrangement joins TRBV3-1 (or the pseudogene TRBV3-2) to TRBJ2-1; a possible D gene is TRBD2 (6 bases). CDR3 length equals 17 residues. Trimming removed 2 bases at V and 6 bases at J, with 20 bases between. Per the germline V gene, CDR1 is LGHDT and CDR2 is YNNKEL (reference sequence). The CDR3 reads CASSQLGRAGPINEQFF. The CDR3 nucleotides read TGTGCCAGCAGCCAACTTGGCCGGGCGGGGCCCATCAATGAGCAGTTCTTC.

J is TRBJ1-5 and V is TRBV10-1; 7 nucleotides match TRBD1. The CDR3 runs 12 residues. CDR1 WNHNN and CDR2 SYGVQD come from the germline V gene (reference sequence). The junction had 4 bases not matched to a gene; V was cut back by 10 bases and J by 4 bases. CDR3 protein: CAKKQGNQPQHF. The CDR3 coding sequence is TGCGCCAAAAAACAGGGGAATCAGCCCCAGCATTTT.

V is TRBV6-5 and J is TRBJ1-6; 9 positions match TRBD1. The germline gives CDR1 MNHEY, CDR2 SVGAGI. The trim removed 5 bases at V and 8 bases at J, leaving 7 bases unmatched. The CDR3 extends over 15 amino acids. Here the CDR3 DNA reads TGTGCCAGCAGTATACAGGGGGCTGCTGATTCACCCCTCCACTTT. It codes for CASSIQGAADSPLHF.

Written as DNA, the CDR3 is TGCGCCAGCAGCTTGGCACGTCGGGGGAGCTCCTACGAGCAGTACTTC. This encodes CASSLARRGSSYEQYF. The chain carries TRBV5-1 and TRBJ2-7; D may be TRBD2 (6 bases). The CDR3 contains 16 residues. Germline V CDR1 and CDR2: SGHRS, YFSETQ. V was pared by 0 bases and J by 0 bases, with 13 bases between. The whole variable domain, filled in from reference TRBV5-1 and TRBJ2-7, reads KAGVTQTPRYLIKTRGQQVTLSCSPISGHRSVSWYQQTPGQGLQFLFEYFSETQRNKGNFPGRFSGRQFSNSRSEMNVSTLELGDSALYLCASSLARRGSSYEQYFGPGTRLTVT.

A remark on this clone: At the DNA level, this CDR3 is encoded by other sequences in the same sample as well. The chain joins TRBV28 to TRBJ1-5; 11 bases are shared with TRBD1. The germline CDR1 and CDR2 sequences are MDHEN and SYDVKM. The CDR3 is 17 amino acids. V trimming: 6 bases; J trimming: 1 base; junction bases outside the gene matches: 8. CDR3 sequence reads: CASSLGTGGSSNQPQHF. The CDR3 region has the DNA TGTGCCAGCAGCCTCGGGACAGGGGGTTCGAGCAATCAGCCCCAGCATTTT.

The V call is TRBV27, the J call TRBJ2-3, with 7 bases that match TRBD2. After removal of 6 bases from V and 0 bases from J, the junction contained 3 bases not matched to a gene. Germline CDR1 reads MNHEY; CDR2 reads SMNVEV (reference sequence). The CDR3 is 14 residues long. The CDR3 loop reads CASRLSGSTDTQYF. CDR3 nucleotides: TGTGCCAGCAGGCTTAGCGGGAGCACAGATACGCAGTATTTT.

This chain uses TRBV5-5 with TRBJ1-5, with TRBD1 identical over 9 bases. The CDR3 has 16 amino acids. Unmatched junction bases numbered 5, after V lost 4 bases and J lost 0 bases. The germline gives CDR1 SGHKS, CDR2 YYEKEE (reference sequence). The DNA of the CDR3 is TGTGCCAGCAGCCCCTGGACAGGGGTTAGCAATCAGCCCCAGCATTTT. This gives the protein CASSPWTGVSNQPQHF. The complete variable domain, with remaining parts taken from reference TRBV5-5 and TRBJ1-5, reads DAGVTQSPTHLIKTRGQQVTLRCSPISGHKSVSWYQQVLGQGPQFIFQYYEKEERGRGNFPDRFSARQFPNYSSELNVNALLLGDSALYLCASSPWTGVSNQPQHFGDGTRLSIL.

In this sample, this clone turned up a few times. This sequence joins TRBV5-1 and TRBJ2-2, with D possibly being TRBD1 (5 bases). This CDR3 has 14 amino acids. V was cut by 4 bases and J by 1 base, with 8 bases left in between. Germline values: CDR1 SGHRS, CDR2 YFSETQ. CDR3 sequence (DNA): TGCGCCAGCAGCACAGGACAGAACACCGGGGAGCTGTTTTTT. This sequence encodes CASSTGQNTGELFF.

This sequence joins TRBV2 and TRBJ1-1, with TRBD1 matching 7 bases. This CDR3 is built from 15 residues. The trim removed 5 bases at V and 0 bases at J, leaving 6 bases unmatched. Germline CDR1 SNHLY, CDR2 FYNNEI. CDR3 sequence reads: CASSIPGQLNTEAFF. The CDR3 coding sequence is TGTGCCAGCAGTATACCGGGACAGCTGAACACTGAAGCTTTCTTT. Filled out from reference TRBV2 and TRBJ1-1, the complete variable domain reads EPEVTQTPSHQVTQMGQEVILRCVPISNHLYFYWYRQILGQKVEFLVSFYNNEISEKSEIFDDQFSVERPDGSNFTLKIRSTKLEDSAMYFCASSIPGQLNTEAFFGQGTRLTVV.

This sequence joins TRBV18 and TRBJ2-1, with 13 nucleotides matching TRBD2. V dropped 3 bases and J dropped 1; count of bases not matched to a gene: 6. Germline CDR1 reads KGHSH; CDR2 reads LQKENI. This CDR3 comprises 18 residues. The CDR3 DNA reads TGTGCCAGCTCACCTCTAGGACTAGCGGGAGAATCCTACAATGAGCAGTTCTTC. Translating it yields CASSPLGLAGESYNEQFF.

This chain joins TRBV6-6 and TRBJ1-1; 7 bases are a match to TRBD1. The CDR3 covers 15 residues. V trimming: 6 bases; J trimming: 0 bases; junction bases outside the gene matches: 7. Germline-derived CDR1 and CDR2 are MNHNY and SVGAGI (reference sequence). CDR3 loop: CASSLGQTLNTEAFF. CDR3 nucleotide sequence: TGTGCCAGCAGCTTGGGACAGACCCTGAACACTGAAGCTTTCTTT.

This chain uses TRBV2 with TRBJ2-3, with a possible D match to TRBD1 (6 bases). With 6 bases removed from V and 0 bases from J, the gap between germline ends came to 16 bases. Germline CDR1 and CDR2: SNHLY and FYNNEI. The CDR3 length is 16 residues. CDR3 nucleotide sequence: TGTGCCAGCAGCCTGGGGCAGGGGTTAAGCACAGATACGCAGTATTTT. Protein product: CASSLGQGLSTDTQYF.

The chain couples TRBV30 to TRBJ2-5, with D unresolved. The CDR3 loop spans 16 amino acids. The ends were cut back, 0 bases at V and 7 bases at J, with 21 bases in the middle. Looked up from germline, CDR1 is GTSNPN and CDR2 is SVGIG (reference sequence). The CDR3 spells CAWSVPLVSPPWTQYF. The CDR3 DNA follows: TGTGCCTGGAGTGTCCCCTTGGTTAGCCCGCCTTGGACCCAGTACTTC.

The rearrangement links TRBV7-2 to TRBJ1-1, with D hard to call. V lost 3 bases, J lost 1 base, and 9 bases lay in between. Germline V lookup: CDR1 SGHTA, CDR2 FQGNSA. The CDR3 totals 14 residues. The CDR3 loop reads CASSFRVPNTEAFF. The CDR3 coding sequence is TGTGCCAGCAGCTTCCGGGTCCCGAACACTGAAGCTTTCTTT.

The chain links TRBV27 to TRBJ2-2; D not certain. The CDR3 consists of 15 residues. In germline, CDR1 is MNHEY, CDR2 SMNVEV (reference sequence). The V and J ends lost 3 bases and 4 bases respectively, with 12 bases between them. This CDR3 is CASSFGPLSTGELFF. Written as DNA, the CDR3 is TGTGCCAGCAGTTTTGGTCCCCTGAGCACCGGGGAGCTGTTTTTT.

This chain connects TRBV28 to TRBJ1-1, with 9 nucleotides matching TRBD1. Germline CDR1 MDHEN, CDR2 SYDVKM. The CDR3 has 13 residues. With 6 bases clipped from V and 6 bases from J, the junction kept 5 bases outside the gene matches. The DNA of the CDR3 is TGTGCCAGCAGACAGGGGGCAGTCCCTGAAGCTTTCTTT. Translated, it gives CASRQGAVPEAFF.

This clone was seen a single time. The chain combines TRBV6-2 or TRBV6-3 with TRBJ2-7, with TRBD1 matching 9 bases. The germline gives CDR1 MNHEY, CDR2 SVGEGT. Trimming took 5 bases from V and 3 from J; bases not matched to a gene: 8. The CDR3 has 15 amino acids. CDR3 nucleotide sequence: TGTGCCAGCAGTCACCCAACAGGGGGCTACTACGAGCAGTACTTC. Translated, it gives CASSHPTGGYYEQYF.

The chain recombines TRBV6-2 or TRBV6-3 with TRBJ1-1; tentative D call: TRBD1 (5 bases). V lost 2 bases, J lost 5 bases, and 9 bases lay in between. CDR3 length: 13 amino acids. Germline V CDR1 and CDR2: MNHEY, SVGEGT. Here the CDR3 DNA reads TGTGCCAGCAGTTACGGAGGGGCGACTGAAGCTTTCTTT. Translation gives CASSYGGATEAFF.